Shown below are 10 T cell receptor beta chains from a single sample sequenced in a study of cytomegalovirus exposure and HLA in healthy donors. PCR used 60 Vbeta primers and 13 Jbeta primers. The table came from immunoSEQ multiplex PCR; TCRdb's copy has only in-frame clones and leaves some out. Of about 180,000 clones in the sample, less than 90% were seen once. Sequences were obtained from PBMCs. The receptors stem from a girl aged 10 to 17 in good health and CMV-seropositive.

V is TRBV9 and J is TRBJ2-6, with TRBD1 as a possible D gene (5 bases). From germline, CDR1 is SGDLS and CDR2 YYNGEE. This CDR3 has 15 amino acids. V was trimmed by 6 bases and J by 5 bases, leaving 15 bases between them. The DNA of the CDR3 is TGTGCCAGCAACCGAAGGGGCGAGTGGGCCAACGTCCTGACTTTC. It encodes CASNRRGEWANVLTF. Complete variable domain (other parts from reference TRBV9 and TRBJ2-6): DSGVTQTPKHLITATGQRVTLRCSPRSGDLSVYWYQQSLDQGLQFLIQYYNGEERAKGNILERFSAQQFPDLHSELNLSSLELGDSALYFCASNRRGEWANVLTFGAGSRLTVL.

This clone was seen once. The V and J genes are TRBV27 and TRBJ2-2; no definite D call. CDR1 is MNHEY and CDR2 is SMNVEV in the germline V gene (reference sequence). The CDR3 spans 12 residues. Deletions cut 6 bases from V and 6 bases from J, with 8 bases between. The CDR3 loop is CASSPYAGELFF. The CDR3 DNA is TGTGCCAGCAGCCCCTATGCCGGGGAGCTGTTTTTT.

The chain employs TRBV4-3 and TRBJ2-7; 12 nucleotides line up with TRBD2. Germline V gene data show CDR1 as LGHNA and CDR2 as YSLEER. The junction had 7 bases not matched to a gene; V was cut back by 4 bases and J by 0 bases. The CDR3 loop spans 17 amino acids. This CDR3 is CASSRDGLAGNSYEQYF. The CDR3 DNA follows: TGCGCCAGCAGCCGAGACGGACTAGCGGGGAACTCCTACGAGCAGTACTTC.

Here the CDR3 reads CASSSWPRTTPHNEQFF. As DNA, the CDR3 is TGTGCCAGCAGCTCCTGGCCTCGGACTACACCACACAATGAGCAGTTCTTC. The V and J genes are TRBV7-6 and TRBJ2-1; D is possibly TRBD2 (6 bases). From germline, CDR1 is SGHVS and CDR2 FNYEAQ. The length of the CDR3 is 17 residues. V lost 4 bases, J lost 5 bases, and 21 bases lay in between.

V usage is TRBV27 and J usage is TRBJ2-1, with 7 bases aligning to TRBD1. V dropped 8 bases and J dropped 11; count of bases not matched to a gene: 6. There are 11 residues in the CDR3. The germline V gene encodes CDR1 MNHEY and CDR2 SMNVEV (reference sequence). CDR3 region: CASLTGAKQFF. CDR3 DNA sequence: TGTGCCAGCCTAACAGGGGCGAAGCAGTTCTTC.

The chain couples TRBV19 to TRBJ2-5; 7 bases fit TRBD2. V was pared by 5 bases and J by 2 bases, with 8 bases of the junction left unmatched. CDR3 length equals 15 residues. Germline lookup yields CDR1 LNHDA and CDR2 SQIVND (reference sequence). Here the CDR3 reads CASSARLADQETQYF. In DNA, the CDR3 is TGTGCCAGTAGTGCTCGACTAGCAGATCAAGAGACCCAGTACTTC.

The chain uses TRBV4-3 and TRBJ1-1, with D uncertain. The length of the CDR3 is 14 residues. Trimming removed 0 bases from V and 0 bases from J, with 5 bases in between. The V gene's germline CDR1 is LGHNA and CDR2 YSLEER. This chain's CDR3 is CASSQDLLNTEAFF. The CDR3 DNA reads as TGCGCCAGCAGCCAAGATCTTCTGAACACTGAAGCTTTCTTT.

The CDR3 here is CASSELGGPSTGELFF. The CDR3 DNA follows: TGCGCCAGCAGTGAGCTTGGCGGGCCAAGCACCGGGGAGCTGTTTTTT. This rearrangement joins TRBV10-1 to TRBJ2-2, with TRBD2 as a possible D gene (5 bases). With 2 bases removed from V and 4 bases from J, the gap between germline ends came to 14 bases. CDR1 is WNHNN and CDR2 is SYGVQD in the germline V gene (reference sequence). CDR3 length: 16 amino acids.

This chain joins TRBV5-8 and TRBJ1-2; 8 bases match TRBD1. The V segment lost 0 bases and the J segment 3 bases; nucleotides outside the gene matches: 4. Looked up from germline, CDR1 is SGHTS and CDR2 is YDEGEE. The CDR3 has 15 amino acids. The CDR3: CASSLGGQAHYGYTF. In DNA form, the CDR3 reads TGTGCCAGCAGCTTGGGGGGACAGGCTCACTATGGCTACACCTTC.

This clone was observed a handful of times. The chain couples TRBV5-4 to TRBJ1-1; 7 bases are shared with TRBD1. Germline CDR1 is SGHNT and CDR2 is YYREEE (reference sequence). V shed 3 bases, J shed 3 bases, and the junction held 8 bases outside the gene matches. This CDR3 region has 15 residues. The CDR3 DNA reads as TGTGCCAGCAGCTCCCTACGGGACAGAGACACTGAAGCTTTCTTT. Its translation: CASSSLRDRDTEAFF.